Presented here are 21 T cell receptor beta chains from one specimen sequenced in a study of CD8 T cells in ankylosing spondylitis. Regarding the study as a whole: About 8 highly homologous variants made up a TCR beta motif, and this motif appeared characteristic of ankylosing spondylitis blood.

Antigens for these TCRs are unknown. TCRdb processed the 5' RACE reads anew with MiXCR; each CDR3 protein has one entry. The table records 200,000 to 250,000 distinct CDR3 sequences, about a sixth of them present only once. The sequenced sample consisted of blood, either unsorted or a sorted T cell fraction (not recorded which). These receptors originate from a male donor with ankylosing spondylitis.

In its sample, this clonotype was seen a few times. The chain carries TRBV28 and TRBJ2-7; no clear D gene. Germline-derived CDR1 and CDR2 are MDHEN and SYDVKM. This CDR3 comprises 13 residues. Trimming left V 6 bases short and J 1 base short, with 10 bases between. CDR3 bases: TGTGCCAGCAGAACGACGGAGTCCTACGAGCAGTACTTC. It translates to CASRTTESYEQYF.

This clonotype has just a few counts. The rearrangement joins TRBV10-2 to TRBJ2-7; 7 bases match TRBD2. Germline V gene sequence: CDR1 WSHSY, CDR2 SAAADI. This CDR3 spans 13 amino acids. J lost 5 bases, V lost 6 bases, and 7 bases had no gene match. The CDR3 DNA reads TGCGCCAGCAGCGACACCCTAGCGGACGAGCAGTACTTC. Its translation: CASSDTLADEQYF.

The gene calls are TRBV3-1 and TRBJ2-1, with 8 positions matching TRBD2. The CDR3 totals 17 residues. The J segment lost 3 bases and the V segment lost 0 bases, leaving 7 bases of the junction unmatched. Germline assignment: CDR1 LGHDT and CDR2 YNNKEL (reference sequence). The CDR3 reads CASSQDVGLVNYNEQFF. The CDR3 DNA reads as TGTGCCAGCAGCCAAGATGTGGGACTAGTTAACTACAATGAGCAGTTCTTC.

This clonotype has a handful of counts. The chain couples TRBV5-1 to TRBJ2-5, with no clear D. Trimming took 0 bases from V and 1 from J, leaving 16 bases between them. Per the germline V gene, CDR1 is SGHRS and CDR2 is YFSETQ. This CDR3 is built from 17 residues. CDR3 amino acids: CASSLGQRIATQETQYF. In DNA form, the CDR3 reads TGCGCCAGCAGCTTGGGGCAGAGGATTGCTACCCAAGAGACCCAGTACTTC.

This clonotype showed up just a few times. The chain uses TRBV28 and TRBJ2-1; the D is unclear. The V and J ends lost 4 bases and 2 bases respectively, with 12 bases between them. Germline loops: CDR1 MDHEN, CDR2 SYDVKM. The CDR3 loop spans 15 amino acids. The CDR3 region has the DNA TGTGCCAGCAGTTCCCGTGGGCAAACCTACAATGAGCAGTTCTTC. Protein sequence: CASSSRGQTYNEQFF.

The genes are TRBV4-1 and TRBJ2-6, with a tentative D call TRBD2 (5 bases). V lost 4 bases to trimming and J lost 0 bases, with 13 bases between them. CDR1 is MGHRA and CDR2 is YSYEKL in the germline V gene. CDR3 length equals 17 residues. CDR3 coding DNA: TGCGCCAGCAGCCCAGAGGGTGGGCTCTCTGGGGCCAACGTCCTGACTTTC. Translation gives CASSPEGGLSGANVLTF.

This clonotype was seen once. The CDR3 sequence is CASSQDLGPATNEKLFF. Here the CDR3 DNA reads TGCGCCAGCAGCCAAGATCTAGGGCCCGCAACTAATGAAAAACTGTTTTTT. The chain combines TRBV4-3 with TRBJ1-4; D ambiguous. Trimming stripped 0 bases from V and 0 bases from J, with 11 bases between. Germline V lookup: CDR1 LGHNA, CDR2 YSLEER. The CDR3 length is 17 residues.

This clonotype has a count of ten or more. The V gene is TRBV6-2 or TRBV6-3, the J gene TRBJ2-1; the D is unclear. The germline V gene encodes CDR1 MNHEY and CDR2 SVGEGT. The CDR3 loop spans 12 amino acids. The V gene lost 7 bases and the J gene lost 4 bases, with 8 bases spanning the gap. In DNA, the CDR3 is TGTGCCAGCACCACAGCATACAATGAGCAGTTCTTC. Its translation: CASTTAYNEQFF.

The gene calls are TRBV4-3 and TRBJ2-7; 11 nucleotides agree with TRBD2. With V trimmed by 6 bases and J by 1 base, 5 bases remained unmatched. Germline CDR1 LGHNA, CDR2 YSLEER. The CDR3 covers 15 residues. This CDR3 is CASRGGLAESYEQYF. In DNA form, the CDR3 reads TGCGCCAGCAGGGGGGGACTAGCGGAATCCTACGAGCAGTACTTC.

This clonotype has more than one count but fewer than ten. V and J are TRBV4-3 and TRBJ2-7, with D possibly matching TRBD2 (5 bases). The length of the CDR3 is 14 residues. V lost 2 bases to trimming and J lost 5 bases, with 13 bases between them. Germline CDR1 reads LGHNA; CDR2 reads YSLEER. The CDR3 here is CASSQSRDVDEQYF. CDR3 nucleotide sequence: TGCGCCAGCAGCCAAAGCCGGGATGTGGACGAGCAGTACTTC.

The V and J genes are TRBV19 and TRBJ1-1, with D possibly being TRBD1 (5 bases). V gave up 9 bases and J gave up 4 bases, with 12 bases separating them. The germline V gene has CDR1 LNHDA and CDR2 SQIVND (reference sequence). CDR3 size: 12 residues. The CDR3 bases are TGTGCCAGCCAGGCAGGGTTCACTGAAGCTTTCTTT. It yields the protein CASQAGFTEAFF.

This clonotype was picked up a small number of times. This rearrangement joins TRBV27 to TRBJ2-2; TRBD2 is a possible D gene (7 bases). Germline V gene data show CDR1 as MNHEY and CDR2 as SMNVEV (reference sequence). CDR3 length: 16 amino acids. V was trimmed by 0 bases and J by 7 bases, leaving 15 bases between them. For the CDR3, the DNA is TGTGCCAGCAGTTTATCAGGGGGGGGGGCCGTCGGGGAGCTGTTTTTT. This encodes CASSLSGGGAVGELFF.

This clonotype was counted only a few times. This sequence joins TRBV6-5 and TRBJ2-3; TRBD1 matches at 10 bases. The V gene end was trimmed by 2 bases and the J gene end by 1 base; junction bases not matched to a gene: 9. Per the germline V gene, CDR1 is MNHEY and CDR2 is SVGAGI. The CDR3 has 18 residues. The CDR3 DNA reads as TGTGCCAGCAGTTACGAGAGACAGGGGGCTCGGGGCACAGATACGCAGTATTTT. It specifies CASSYERQGARGTDTQYF.

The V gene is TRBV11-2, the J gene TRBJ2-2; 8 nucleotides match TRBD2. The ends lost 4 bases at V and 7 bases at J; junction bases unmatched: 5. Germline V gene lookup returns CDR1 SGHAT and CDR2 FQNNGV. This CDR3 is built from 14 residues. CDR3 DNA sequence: TGTGCCAGCAGCTCCGGGGGGGCCGGCGGGGAGCTGTTTTTT. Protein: CASSSGGAGGELFF.

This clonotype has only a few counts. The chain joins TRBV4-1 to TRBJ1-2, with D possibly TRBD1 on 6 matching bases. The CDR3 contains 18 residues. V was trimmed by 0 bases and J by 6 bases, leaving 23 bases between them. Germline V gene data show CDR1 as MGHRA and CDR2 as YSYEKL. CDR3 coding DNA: TGCGCCAGCAGCCAAGATATAGGGTCGGGGGCTTGGCTGGATGGCTACACCTTC. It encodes CASSQDIGSGAWLDGYTF.

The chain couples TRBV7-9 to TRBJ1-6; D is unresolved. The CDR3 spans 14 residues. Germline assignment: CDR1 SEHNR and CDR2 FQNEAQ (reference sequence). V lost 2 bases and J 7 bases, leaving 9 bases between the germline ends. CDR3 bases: TGTGCCAGCAGCTTACCCGGCGGGAATTCACCCCTCCACTTT. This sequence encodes CASSLPGGNSPLHF.

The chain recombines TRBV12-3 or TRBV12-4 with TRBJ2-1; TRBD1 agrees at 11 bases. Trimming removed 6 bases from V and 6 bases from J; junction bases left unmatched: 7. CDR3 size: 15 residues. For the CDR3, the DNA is TGTGCCAGCAGCTTCCGGGACAGGGGGGTCAATGAGCAGTTCTTC. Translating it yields CASSFRDRGVNEQFF.

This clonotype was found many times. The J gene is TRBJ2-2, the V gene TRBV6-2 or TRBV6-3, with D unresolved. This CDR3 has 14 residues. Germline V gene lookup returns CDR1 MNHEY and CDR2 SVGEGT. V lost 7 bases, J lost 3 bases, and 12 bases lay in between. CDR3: CASTMMLYTGELFF. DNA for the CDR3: TGTGCCAGCACGATGATGTTGTACACCGGGGAGCTGTTTTTT.

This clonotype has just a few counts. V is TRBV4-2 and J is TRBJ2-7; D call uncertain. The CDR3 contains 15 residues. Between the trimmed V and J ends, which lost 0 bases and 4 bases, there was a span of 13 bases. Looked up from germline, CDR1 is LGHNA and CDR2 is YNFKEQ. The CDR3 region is CASSQDRDAWYEQYF. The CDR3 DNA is TGTGCCAGCAGCCAAGATCGAGACGCCTGGTACGAGCAGTACTTC.

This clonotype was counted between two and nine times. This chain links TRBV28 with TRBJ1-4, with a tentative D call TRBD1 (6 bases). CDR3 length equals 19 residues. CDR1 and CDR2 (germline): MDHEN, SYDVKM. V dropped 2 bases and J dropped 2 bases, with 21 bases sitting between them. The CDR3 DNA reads TGTGCCAGCAGTTTAGCAGCCCTCCTCGGGGGGGCCACTAATGAAAAACTGTTTTTT. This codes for CASSLAALLGGATNEKLFF. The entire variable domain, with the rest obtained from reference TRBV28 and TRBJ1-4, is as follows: DVKVTQSSRYLVKRTGEKVFLECVQDMDHENMFWYRQDPGLGLRLIYFSYDVKMKEKGDIPEGYSVSREKKERFSLILESASTNQTSMYLCASSLAALLGGATNEKLFFGSGTQLSVL.

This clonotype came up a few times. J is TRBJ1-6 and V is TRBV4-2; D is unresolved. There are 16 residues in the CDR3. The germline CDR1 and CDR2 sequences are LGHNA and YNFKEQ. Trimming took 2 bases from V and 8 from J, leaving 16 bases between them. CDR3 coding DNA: TGTGCCAGCAGCCAACGCTGGGCACCTAGGGATTCACCCCTCCACTTT. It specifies CASSQRWAPRDSPLHF.